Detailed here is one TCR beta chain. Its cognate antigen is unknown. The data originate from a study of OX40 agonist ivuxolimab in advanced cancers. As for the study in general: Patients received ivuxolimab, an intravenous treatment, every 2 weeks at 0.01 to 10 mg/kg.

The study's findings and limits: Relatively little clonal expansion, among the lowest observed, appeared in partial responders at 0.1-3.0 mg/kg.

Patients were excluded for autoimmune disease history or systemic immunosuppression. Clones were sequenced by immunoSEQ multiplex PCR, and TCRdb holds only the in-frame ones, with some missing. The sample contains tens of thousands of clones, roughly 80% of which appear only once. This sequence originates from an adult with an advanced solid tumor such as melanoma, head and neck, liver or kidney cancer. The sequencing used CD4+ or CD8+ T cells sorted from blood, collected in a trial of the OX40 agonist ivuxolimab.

The CDR3, as DNA: TGTGCCACCCTGTACCCCCTGGGGGGAAACACCATATATTTT. Residues: CATLYPLGGNTIYF. The chain links TRBV2 to TRBJ1-3; D is unresolved. The length of the CDR3 is 14 residues. The V end was cut by 10 bases, the J end by 4 bases, with 17 bases between. Germline CDR1 and CDR2: SNHLY and FYNNEI.